A selection of T cell receptor beta chains follows, all from one sample in a study of blood T cell repertoires in COVID-19. The protocol was immunoSEQ multiplex PCR, while the TCRdb copy is restricted to in-frame clones and leaves out a portion. The sample yields approximately 180,000 clones, roughly 88% seen once. The source material was peripheral blood. The receptor set was obtained from a woman between 35 and 50 years old with COVID-19, enrolled during active disease. The CDR3 runs from the conserved cysteine through the conserved F or W. A D gene is named only where the DNA matches it firmly. Expanded clones are given a class, and other clones once, few, many or no size at all.

d_call | clone_size | j_call | v_call | cdr3_aa | cdr3_nt
TRBD1 | NA | TRBJ1-6 | TRBV7-8 | CASRRTGGSRYNSPLHF | TGTGCCAGCAGACGGACAGGGGGCTCCCGCTATAATTCACCCCTCCACTTT
TRBD1 | NA | TRBJ1-2 | TRBV28 | CASHTTGGVGYGYTF | TGTGCCAGCCATACTACAGGGGGCGTTGGCTATGGCTACACCTTC
TRBD1 | NA | TRBJ2-1 | TRBV25-1 | CASSDRDSPVYEQFF | TGTGCCAGCAGTGACCGGGACAGCCCCGTCTATGAGCAGTTCTTC
TRBD1 | NA | TRBJ2-7 | TRBV23-1 | CASSQSRTGVSHEQYF | TGCGCCAGCAGTCAATCGAGAACAGGGGTTTCCCACGAGCAGTACTTC
NA | NA | TRBJ2-1 | TRBV5-1 | CASSSGLQGNEQFF | TGCGCCAGCAGCTCGGGACTCCAGGGCAATGAGCAGTTCTTC
NA | NA | TRBJ2-5 | TRBV6-6 | CASRGQHQETQYF | TGTGCCAGCAGGGGTCAGCACCAAGAGACTCAGTACTTC
NA | NA | TRBJ1-5 | TRBV16 | CASSQSSQAQHF | TGTGCCAGCAGCCAATCATCGCAGGCCCAGCATTTT
NA | NA | TRBJ2-7 | TRBV18 | CASSPETATYEQYF | TGTGCCAGCTCACCAGAGACAGCCACCTACGAGCAGTACTTC
TRBD1 | NA | TRBJ2-7 | TRBV5-1 | CASSLRTGGVEQYF | TGCGCCAGCAGCCTTCGGACAGGGGGCGTCGAGCAGTACTTC
TRBD1 | NA | TRBJ2-1 | TRBV7-3 | CASSPRQGAYNEQFF | TGTGCCAGCAGCCCTCGACAGGGGGCTTACAATGAGCAGTTCTTC
NA | NA | TRBJ1-6 | TRBV6-5 | CASSSWSSYNSPLHF | TGTGCCAGCAGTTCCTGGAGCTCCTATAATTCACCCCTCCACTTT
NA | NA | TRBJ2-2 | TRBV11-3 | CASSSRSGLNTGELFF | TGTGCCAGCAGCTCCCGTAGCGGCCTAAACACCGGGGAGCTGTTTTTT
NA | NA | TRBJ2-7 | TRBV4-1 | CASSQDTLASYEQYF | TGCGCCAGCAGCCAAGATACCCTAGCCTCCTACGAGCAGTACTTC
TRBD1 | NA | TRBJ1-2 | TRBV4-1 | CASSQPTGVGNYGYTF | TGCGCCAGCAGCCAACCGACAGGGGTGGGGAACTATGGCTACACCTTC
NA | NA | TRBJ1-5 | TRBV28 | CASPGGRGPQHF | TGTGCCAGCCCCGGCGGGCGGGGGCCCCAGCATTTT
NA | NA | TRBJ1-2 | TRBV7-2 | CASSPAWAGDADGYTF | TGTGCCAGCAGCCCCGCGTGGGCAGGGGACGCGGATGGCTACACCTTC
TRBD1 | NA | TRBJ2-6 | TRBV6-4 | CASSDSGGAGANVLTF | TGTGCCAGCAGTGACTCAGGGGGCGCTGGGGCCAACGTCCTGACTTTC
NA | NA | TRBJ2-7 | TRBV5-6 | CASSLGGPYEQYF | TGTGCCAGCAGCTTGGGGGGGCCCTACGAGCAGTACTTC
NA | NA | TRBJ1-2 | TRBV7-8 | CASSADSGFGYTF | TGTGCCAGCAGCGCAGATTCGGGGTTCGGCTACACCTTC
TRBD1 | NA | TRBJ1-2 | TRBV7-3 | CASSLTDREVHYGYTF | TGTGCCAGCAGCTTAACGGACAGGGAGGTTCACTATGGCTACACCTTC
NA | NA | TRBJ1-2 | TRBV5-1 | CASSLSSGVDGYTF | TGCGCCAGCAGCTTGAGCTCAGGGGTTGATGGCTACACCTTC
TRBD1 | NA | TRBJ1-2 | TRBV2 | CASSDWGQGVGYTF | TGTGCCAGCAGTGATTGGGGACAGGGGGTAGGCTACACCTTC
NA | NA | TRBJ1-3 | TRBV19 | CASSIKGGGGPAGNTIYF | TGTGCCAGTAGTATAAAAGGCGGGGGGGGGCCCGCTGGAAACACCATATATTTT
NA | few | TRBJ2-1 | TRBV7-2 | CASSPSGTKQFF | TGTGCCAGCAGCCCCTCCGGGACAAAGCAGTTCTTC
NA | NA | TRBJ1-1 | TRBV7-9 | CASSPELNTEAFF | TGTGCCAGCAGCCCCGAGTTGAACACTGAAGCTTTCTTT
TRBD1 | few | TRBJ2-3 | TRBV24-1 | CATSDGDRGNTDTQYF | TGTGCCACCAGTGATGGGGACAGGGGGAACACAGATACGCAGTATTTT
NA | NA | TRBJ1-5 | TRBV25-1 | CASKSRGEGNQPQHF | TGTGCCAGCAAGAGCAGGGGAGAGGGCAATCAGCCCCAGCATTTT
NA | few | TRBJ1-1 | TRBV6-5 | CASSRQLMNTEAFF | TGTGCCAGCAGTAGACAGCTCATGAACACTGAAGCTTTCTTT
NA | NA | TRBJ1-1 | TRBV24-1 | CATTGGGFTEAFF | TGTGCCACCACCGGGGGGGGGTTCACTGAAGCTTTCTTT
NA | NA | TRBJ2-1 | TRBV5-1 | CASSLAAGAGNEQFF | TGCGCCAGCAGCTTGGCCGCAGGGGCCGGAAATGAGCAGTTCTTC
NA | NA | TRBJ2-5 | TRBV15 | CATSRTGIQETQYF | TGTGCCACCAGCAGGACAGGAATACAAGAGACCCAGTACTTC
NA | NA | TRBJ1-1 | TRBV11-3 | CASSFGRGWAEAFF | TGTGCCAGCAGCTTTGGGAGGGGGTGGGCTGAAGCTTTCTTT
NA | NA | TRBJ1-2 | TRBV6-5 | CASSKDSNYGYTF | TGTGCCAGCAGTAAGGACAGTAACTATGGCTACACCTTC
TRBD2 | NA | TRBJ2-1 | TRBV4-1 | CASSQAAGGPYNEQFF | TGCGCCAGCAGCCAAGCCGCGGGGGGCCCCTACAATGAGCAGTTCTTC
NA | NA | TRBJ2-1 | TRBV6-5 | CASSYSSPDEQFF | TGTGCCAGCAGTTACTCTAGTCCCGATGAGCAGTTCTTC
NA | NA | TRBJ2-5 | TRBV3-1/TRBV3-2 | CASSQELARQETQYF | TGTGCCAGCAGCCAAGAGCTAGCGCGGCAAGAGACCCAGTACTTC
TRBD1 | once | TRBJ1-2 | TRBV10-3 | CAINPQGADGYTF | TGTGCCATCAACCCCCAGGGGGCTGATGGCTACACCTTC
TRBD1 | NA | TRBJ1-2 | TRBV11-2 | CASSSRVQGQGINYGYTF | TGTGCCAGCAGCTCTAGGGTCCAGGGACAGGGGATTAACTATGGCTACACCTTC
TRBD1 | NA | TRBJ1-1 | TRBV5-1 | CASSSRTGNTEAFF | TGCGCCAGCAGCTCCCGGACAGGCAACACTGAAGCTTTCTTT
TRBD2 | NA | TRBJ2-2 | TRBV10-3 | CAISARAGGPTFSGGELFF | TGTGCCATCAGTGCGCGAGCGGGAGGGCCGACGTTTAGCGGCGGGGAGCTGTTTTTT
TRBD1 | few | TRBJ1-1 | TRBV29-1 | CSVGGQLRTEAFF | TGCAGCGTGGGGGGACAGCTTCGCACTGAAGCTTTCTTT
TRBD2 | NA | TRBJ2-2 | TRBV19 | CASSIFIGGGSRTGELFF | TGTGCCAGTAGTATATTTATTGGCGGGGGGAGCCGCACCGGGGAGCTGTTTTTT
TRBD1 | NA | TRBJ1-5 | TRBV3-1/TRBV3-2 | CASSQEGQGLWPQHF | TGTGCCAGCAGCCAAGAGGGACAGGGCTTGTGGCCCCAGCATTTT
TRBD1 | NA | TRBJ1-5 | TRBV5-5 | CASSLEVGGTGNNQPQHF | TGTGCCAGCAGCTTGGAGGTAGGGGGGACAGGGAATAATCAGCCCCAGCATTTT
TRBD2 | NA | TRBJ2-3 | TRBV6-2/TRBV6-3 | CASSYFWSSGGTDTQYF | TGTGCCAGCAGTTACTTTTGGTCTAGCGGGGGCACAGATACGCAGTATTTT